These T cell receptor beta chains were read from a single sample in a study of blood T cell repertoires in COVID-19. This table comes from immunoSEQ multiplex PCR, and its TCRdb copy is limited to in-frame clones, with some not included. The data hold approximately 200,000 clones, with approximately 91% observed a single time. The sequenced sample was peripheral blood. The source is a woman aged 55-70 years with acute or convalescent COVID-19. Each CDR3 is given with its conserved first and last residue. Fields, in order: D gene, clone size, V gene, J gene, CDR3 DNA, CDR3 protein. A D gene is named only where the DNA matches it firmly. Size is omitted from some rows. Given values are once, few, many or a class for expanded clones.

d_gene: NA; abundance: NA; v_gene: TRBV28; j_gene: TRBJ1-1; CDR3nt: TGTGCCAGCAGTTCCCCGGCCTCAGGGATATACAACACTGAAGCTTTCTTT; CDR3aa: CASSSPASGIYNTEAFF
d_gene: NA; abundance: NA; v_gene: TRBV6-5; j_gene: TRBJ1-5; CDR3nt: TGTGCCAGCAGTTACTCCTCCGCCAGGGTTCAGCCCCAGCATTTT; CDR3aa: CASSYSSARVQPQHF
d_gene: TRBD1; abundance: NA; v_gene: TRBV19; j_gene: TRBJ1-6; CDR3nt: TGTGCCAGTAGTATAAGGACAGGGGGAAATTCACCCCTCCACTTT; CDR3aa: CASSIRTGGNSPLHF
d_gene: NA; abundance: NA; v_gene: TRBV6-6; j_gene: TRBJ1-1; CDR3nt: TGTGCCAGCAGTTCGCACATGAACACTGAAGCTTTCTTT; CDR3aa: CASSSHMNTEAFF
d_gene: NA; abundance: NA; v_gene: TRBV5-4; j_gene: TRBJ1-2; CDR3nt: TGTGCCAGCAGCGCAGACAGATACCTCTATGGCTACACCTTC; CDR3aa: CASSADRYLYGYTF
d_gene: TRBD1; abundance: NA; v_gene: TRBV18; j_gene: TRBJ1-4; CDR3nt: TGTGCCAGCTCACCCGGACAGGCCGCTGAAAAACTGTTTTTT; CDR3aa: CASSPGQAAEKLFF
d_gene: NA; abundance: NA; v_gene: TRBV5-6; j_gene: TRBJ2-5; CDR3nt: TGTGCCAGCAGCCGGGACATCGAGACCCAGTACTTC; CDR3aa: CASSRDIETQYF
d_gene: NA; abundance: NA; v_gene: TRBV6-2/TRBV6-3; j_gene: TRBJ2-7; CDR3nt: TGTGCCAGCAGTCCCGCCTCGGGGAGCTACGAGCAGTACTTC; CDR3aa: CASSPASGSYEQYF
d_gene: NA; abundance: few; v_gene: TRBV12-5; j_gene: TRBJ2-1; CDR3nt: TGTGCTAGTGGTTTGCAGGACGGGGGTGAGCAGTTCTTC; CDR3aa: CASGLQDGGEQFF
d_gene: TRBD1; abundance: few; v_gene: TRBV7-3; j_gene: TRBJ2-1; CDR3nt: TGTGCCAGCAGCTTATCGACAGGGGGTGGTGGGAATGAGCAGTTCTTC; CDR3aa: CASSLSTGGGGNEQFF
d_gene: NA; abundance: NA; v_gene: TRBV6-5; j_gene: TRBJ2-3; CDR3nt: TGTGCCAGCAGTAGGGGGGGACCCACAGATACGCAGTATTTT; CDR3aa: CASSRGGPTDTQYF
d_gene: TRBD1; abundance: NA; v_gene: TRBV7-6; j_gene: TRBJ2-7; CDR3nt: TGTGCCAGCAGCACTAAACAGGGGCCTTACGAGCAGTACTTC; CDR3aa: CASSTKQGPYEQYF
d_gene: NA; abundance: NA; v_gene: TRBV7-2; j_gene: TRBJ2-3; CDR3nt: TGTGCCAGCACCTTCCTTTCAGCAGATACGCAGTATTTT; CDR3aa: CASTFLSADTQYF
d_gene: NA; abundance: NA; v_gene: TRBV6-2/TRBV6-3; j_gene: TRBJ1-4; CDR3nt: TGTGCCAGCAGTTCCGGGACACGGGGCAATGAAAAACTGTTTTTT; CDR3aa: CASSSGTRGNEKLFF
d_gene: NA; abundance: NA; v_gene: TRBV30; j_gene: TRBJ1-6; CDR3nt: TGTGCCTGGAAGGTAGGACCTAGGGGTAATTCACCCCTCCACTTT; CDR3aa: CAWKVGPRGNSPLHF
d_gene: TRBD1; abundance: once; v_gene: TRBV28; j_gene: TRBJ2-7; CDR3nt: TGTGCCAGCAGTTTAAACGACAGGGGCCACGAGCAGTACTTC; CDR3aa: CASSLNDRGHEQYF
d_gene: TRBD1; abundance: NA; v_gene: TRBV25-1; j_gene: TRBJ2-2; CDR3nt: TGTGCCAGCCAGAGGGGGCTTAACACCGGGGAGCTGTTTTTT; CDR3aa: CASQRGLNTGELFF
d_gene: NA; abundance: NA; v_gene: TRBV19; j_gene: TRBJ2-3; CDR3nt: TGTGCCAGTAGTATCGGTCTCGATACGCAGTATTTT; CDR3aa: CASSIGLDTQYF
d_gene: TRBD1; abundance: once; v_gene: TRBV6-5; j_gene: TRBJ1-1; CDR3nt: TGTGCCAGCAGCTACGACAGGGGTAACACTGAAGCTTTCTTT; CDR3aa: CASSYDRGNTEAFF
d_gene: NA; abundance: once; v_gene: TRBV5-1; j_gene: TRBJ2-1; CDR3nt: TGCGCCAGCCAGGGACTGACCTCCTACAATGAGCAGTTCTTC; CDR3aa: CASQGLTSYNEQFF
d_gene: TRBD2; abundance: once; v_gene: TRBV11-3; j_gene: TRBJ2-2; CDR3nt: TGTGCCAACCCGGGGGGGGTACCGGGAGGCACCGGGGAGCTGTTTTTT; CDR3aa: CANPGGVPGGTGELFF
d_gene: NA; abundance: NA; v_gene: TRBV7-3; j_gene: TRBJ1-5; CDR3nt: TGTGCCAGCAGCTTAACGTACGGAGAACCCCAGCATTTT; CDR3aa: CASSLTYGEPQHF
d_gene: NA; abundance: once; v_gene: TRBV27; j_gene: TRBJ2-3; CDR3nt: TGTGCCAGCAGGTGGGCTAGCGTGACAGATACGCAGTATTTT; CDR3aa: CASRWASVTDTQYF
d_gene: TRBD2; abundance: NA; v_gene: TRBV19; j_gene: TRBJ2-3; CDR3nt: TGTGCCAGTAGTCCGGCGACTAGCGGGGGCACAGATACGCAGTATTTT; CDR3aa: CASSPATSGGTDTQYF
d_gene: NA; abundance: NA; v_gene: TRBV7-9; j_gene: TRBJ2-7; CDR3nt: TGTGCCAGCAGCAACCCCGGGCACCCAGCGGCGTACTTC; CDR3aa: CASSNPGHPAAYF
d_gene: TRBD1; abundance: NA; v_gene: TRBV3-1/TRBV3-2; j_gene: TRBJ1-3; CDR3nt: TGTGCCAGCAGCCTCAGACAGGGGGCCTCTTACTCTGGAAACACCATATATTTT; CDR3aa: CASSLRQGASYSGNTIYF
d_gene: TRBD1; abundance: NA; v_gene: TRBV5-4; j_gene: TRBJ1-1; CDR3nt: TGTGCCAGCCGAACACCCGGGACAGGGCACCCTGAAGCTTTCTTT; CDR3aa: CASRTPGTGHPEAFF
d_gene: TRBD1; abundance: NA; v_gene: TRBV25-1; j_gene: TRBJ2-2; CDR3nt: TGTGCCAGCTCTCCGGGACAGGGGAACACCGGGGAGCTGTTTTTT; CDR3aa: CASSPGQGNTGELFF
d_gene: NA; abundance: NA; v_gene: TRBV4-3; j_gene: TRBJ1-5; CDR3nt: TGCGCCAGCAGCCAAGAACCAGGGAATAATCAGCCCCAGCATTTT; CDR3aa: CASSQEPGNNQPQHF
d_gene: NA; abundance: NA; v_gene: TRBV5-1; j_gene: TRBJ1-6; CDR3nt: TGCGCCAGCAACAGGGATGATAATTCACCCCTCCACTTT; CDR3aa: CASNRDDNSPLHF
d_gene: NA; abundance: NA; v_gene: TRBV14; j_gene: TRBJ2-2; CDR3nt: TGTGCCAGCAGCCAAATTCCCGCTACAGAATCCGGGGAGCTGTTTTTT; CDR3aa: CASSQIPATESGELFF
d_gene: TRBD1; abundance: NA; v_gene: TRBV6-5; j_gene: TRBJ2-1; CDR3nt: TGTGCCAGCGCCCGTGTCGGGACAGGGGCTAACGGGCAGTTCTTC; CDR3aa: CASARVGTGANGQFF
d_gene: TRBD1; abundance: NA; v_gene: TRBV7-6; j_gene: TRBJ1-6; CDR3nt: TGTGCCAGCAGCTTAAAGGGGGCGGATATAGGGTCACCCCTCCACTTT; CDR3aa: CASSLKGADIGSPLHF
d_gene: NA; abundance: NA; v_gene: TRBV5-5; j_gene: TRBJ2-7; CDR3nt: TGTGCCAGCAGCTTGTTAAGCACGAGCTACGAGCAGTACTTC; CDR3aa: CASSLLSTSYEQYF
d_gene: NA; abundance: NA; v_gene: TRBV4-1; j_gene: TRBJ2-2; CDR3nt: TGCGCCAGCAGCCCTTGGGCCCTCCCCGGGGAGCTGTTTTTT; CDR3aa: CASSPWALPGELFF
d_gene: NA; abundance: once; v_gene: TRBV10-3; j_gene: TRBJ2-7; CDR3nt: TGTGCCATCAGTGAGTCGAGCTACGAGCAGTACTTC; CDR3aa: CAISESSYEQYF
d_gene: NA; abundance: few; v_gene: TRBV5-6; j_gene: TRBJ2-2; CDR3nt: TGTGCCAGCAGCCCAGGACACCTGGTTACCGGGGAGCTGTTTTTT; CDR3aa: CASSPGHLVTGELFF
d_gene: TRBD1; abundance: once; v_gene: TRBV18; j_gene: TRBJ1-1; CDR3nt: TGTGCCAGCTCACCAGACAGGGACACTGAAGCTTTCTTT; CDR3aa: CASSPDRDTEAFF
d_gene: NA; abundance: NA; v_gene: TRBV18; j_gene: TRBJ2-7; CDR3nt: TGTGCCAGCTCACTGACAGGCACAGCCCCCTCCTACGAGCAGTACTTC; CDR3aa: CASSLTGTAPSYEQYF
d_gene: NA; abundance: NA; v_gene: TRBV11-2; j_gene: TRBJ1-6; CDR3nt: TGTGCCAGCAGCCCCGGGGATAGGGTGTGGATTTCACCCCTCCACTTT; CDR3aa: CASSPGDRVWISPLHF
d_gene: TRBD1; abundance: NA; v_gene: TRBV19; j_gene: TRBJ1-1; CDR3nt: TGTGCCAGTAGTAAGGACAGGGGCATGAACACTGAAGCTTTCTTT; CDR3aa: CASSKDRGMNTEAFF
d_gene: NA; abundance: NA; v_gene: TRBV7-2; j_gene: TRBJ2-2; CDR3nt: TGTGCCAGCACCGGAGGGGCAACCGGGGAGCTGTTTTTT; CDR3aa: CASTGGATGELFF
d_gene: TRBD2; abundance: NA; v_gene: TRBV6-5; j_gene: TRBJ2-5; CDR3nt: TGTGCCAGCCGAATAGCGGGTGGGGCCGAGACCCAGTACTTC; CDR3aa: CASRIAGGAETQYF
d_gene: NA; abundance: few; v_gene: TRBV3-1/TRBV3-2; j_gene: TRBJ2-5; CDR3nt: TGTGCCAGCAGCCAAGATGGAGGGGGCCCCCTTCAAGAGACCCAGTACTTC; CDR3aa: CASSQDGGGPLQETQYF